This T cell receptor beta chain was recorded in a study of shared clonotypes between healthy human individuals. Study observations and caveats: Despite large depth, sorted-subset datasets appeared incompletely sequenced. With a few donors compared, about 5.2% of naive CD4 clonotypes were shared.

Worth noting for this clone: The antigen remains unidentified.

V shed 5 bases, J shed 6 bases, and the junction held 9 bases outside the gene matches. CDR1 GTSNPN and CDR2 SVGIG come from the germline V gene (reference sequence). The CDR3 consists of 15 residues. Approximately 200 ng DNA, around 30,000 T cell genomes, went into each sorted-subset replicate PCR. The repertoire was sequenced with immunoSEQ multiplex PCR; TCRdb's copy has only in-frame clones and lacks some. The sample lists approximately 2.3 million clones; more than 85% were seen once. The source is a man between 18 and 29 years old in good health. Some clones in this sample may be carry-over from other donors' samples. Sequenced: naive CD4+ T cells from PBMCs. Subset: CD45RA+ positively selected. The chain joins TRBV30 to TRBJ2-3, with 12 bases lining up with TRBD1. CDR3 loop: CAWSMGQGAGDTQYF. The CDR3 region has the DNA TGTGCCTGGTCGATGGGACAGGGGGCAGGGGATACGCAGTATTTT.